The clone carrying this T cell receptor beta chain has ten or more counts. Its cognate antigen is unknown. The source of the sample is a study of T cells in Graves' hyperthyroidism and ophthalmopathy. The study, taken as a whole, reports: Blood shared most expanded thyroid clonotypes above 0.001. Ophthalmopathy was identified by the model a median about six months ahead of onset.

Lactation, pregnancy, other autoimmune disease or uncontrolled infection excluded patients. Source material for PBMCs was less than 12 ml fresh peripheral blood. This CDR3 spans 15 amino acids. Trimming cost V 3 bases and J 2 bases; bases outside gene matches: 6. CDR1 is KGHSH, CDR2 LQKENI, per germline. Amplified TCR beta CDR3 regions came from RNA transcripts. Using the HTBI primer set, a first-round RT-PCR was run on the TCR CDR3. MiXCR, applied by TCRdb to the multiplex PCR reads, yields one record per CDR3 protein. Seen here are hundreds of thousands of distinct CDR3 sequences, 14% observed once, and the top ten hold roughly 10%.

The sequenced sample was blood. The J gene is TRBJ1-2, the V gene TRBV18; 7 bases agree with TRBD1. The sequence derives from a woman aged 18-35 years with Graves' hyperthyroidism. The CDR3 reads CASSPPTGQNYGYTF. The CDR3 bases are TGTGCCAGCTCACCCCCGACGGGACAGAACTATGGCTACACCTTC.